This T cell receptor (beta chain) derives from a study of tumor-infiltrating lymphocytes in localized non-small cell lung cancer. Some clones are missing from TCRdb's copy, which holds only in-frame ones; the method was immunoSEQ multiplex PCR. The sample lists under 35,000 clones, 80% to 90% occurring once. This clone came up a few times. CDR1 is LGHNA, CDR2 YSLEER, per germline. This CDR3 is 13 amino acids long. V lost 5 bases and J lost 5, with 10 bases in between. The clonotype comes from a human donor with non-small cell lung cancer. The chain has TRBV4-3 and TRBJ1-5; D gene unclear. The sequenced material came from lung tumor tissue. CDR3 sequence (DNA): TGCGCCAGCAGCGACCCCCAGGATCAGCCCCAGCATTTT. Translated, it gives CASSDPQDQPQHF.